Listed below are T cell receptor beta chains from one sample, sequenced in a study of cytomegalovirus exposure and HLA in healthy donors. The protocol was immunoSEQ multiplex PCR, while the TCRdb copy is restricted to in-frame clones and leaves out a portion. The sample carries 140,000 or so clones, roughly 86% recorded once. The sequenced sample consisted of PBMCs. The receptors come from a man between 18 and 35 years old in good health and CMV-seropositive. Both conserved end residues are part of each CDR3. The D gene is left open where the match is weak. Expanded clones get a size class; other rows say once, few or many, or leave the size out.

j_call d_call clone_size v_call cdr3_aa cdr3_nt
TRBJ1-1 TRBD1 once TRBV5-1 CASSIGTVYNTEAFF TGCGCCAGCAGCATAGGGACAGTATATAACACTGAAGCTTTCTTT
TRBJ2-7 . . TRBV28 CASSLFLRSEQYF TGTGCCAGCAGTCTCTTCTTGAGATCCGAGCAGTACTTC
TRBJ2-1 TRBD2 . TRBV29-1 CSVWRGGGRSSYNEQFF TGCAGCGTATGGCGGGGGGGCGGTAGGAGCTCCTACAATGAGCAGTTCTTC
TRBJ1-4 . . TRBV11-2 CASSLGGLFYTNEKLFF TGTGCCAGCAGCTTAGGGGGGCTTTTTTATACTAATGAAAAACTGTTTTTT
TRBJ2-7 . . TRBV27 CASSLGSGNLYEQYF TGTGCCAGCAGTTTAGGTAGCGGAAACCTCTACGAGCAGTACTTC
TRBJ2-7 . . TRBV15 CATSRTEALREQYF TGTGCCACCAGCAGAACTGAGGCCCTCCGCGAGCAGTACTTC
TRBJ1-1 TRBD1 . TRBV7-2 CASRLDRVNEAFF TGTGCCAGCAGATTGGACAGGGTCAATGAAGCTTTCTTT
TRBJ1-1 . . TRBV6-5 CASGIGHNTEAFF TGTGCCAGCGGAATAGGACACAACACTGAAGCTTTCTTT
TRBJ2-3 . . TRBV19 CASSIMTSEAPDTQYF TGTGCCAGTAGTATAATGACCAGCGAGGCCCCAGATACGCAGTATTTT
TRBJ2-7 . . TRBV6-5 CASSYQGLAYEQYF TGTGCCAGCAGTTATCAGGGACTGGCATACGAGCAGTACTTC
TRBJ2-1 TRBD2 . TRBV19 CASNWGGVFNEQFF TGTGCCAGTAACTGGGGGGGAGTCTTCAATGAGCAGTTCTTC
TRBJ1-5 . once TRBV9 CASSVGQGKNQPQHF TGTGCCAGCAGCGTAGGGCAGGGAAAGAATCAGCCCCAGCATTTT
TRBJ2-1 . . TRBV6-4 CASSGDSSSYNEQFF TGTGCCAGCAGTGGAGACAGCAGCTCCTACAATGAGCAGTTCTTC
TRBJ2-7 TRBD2 . TRBV27 CASSHDPGLAGGIQVYEQYF TGTGCCAGCAGCCATGACCCGGGACTAGCGGGGGGGATCCAGGTCTACGAGCAGTACTTC
TRBJ2-3 TRBD2 once TRBV30 CAWSTSGGTGTQYF TGTGCCTGGTCGACTAGCGGGGGGACAGGTACGCAGTATTTT
TRBJ2-5 . . TRBV7-9 CASSLPTGWWSQETQYF TGTGCCAGCAGCCTACCTACGGGGTGGTGGAGCCAAGAGACCCAGTACTTC
TRBJ1-1 . . TRBV11-2 CASSLVGEEAFF TGTGCCAGCAGCTTAGTCGGGGAGGAGGCTTTCTTT
TRBJ2-1 TRBD2 . TRBV5-1 CASSLVGLGGSGEQFF TGCGCCAGCAGCTTGGTGGGACTAGGTGGGAGCGGGGAGCAGTTCTTC
TRBJ2-3 . . TRBV14 CASSQGSSGLTDTQYF TGTGCCAGCAGCCAAGGTTCCAGCGGCCTCACAGATACGCAGTATTTT
TRBJ1-2 . . TRBV30 CAWSGGNYGYTF TGTGCCTGGAGTGGAGGAAACTATGGCTACACCTTC
TRBJ1-2 . few TRBV14 CASSPGTLYGYTF TGTGCCAGCAGCCCCGGGACACTTTATGGCTACACCTTC
TRBJ2-1 . . TRBV9 CASSPRTRSSYNEQFF TGTGCCAGCAGCCCGCGGACACGGAGCTCCTACAATGAGCAGTTCTTC
TRBJ2-7 . few TRBV29-1 CSVEDGTYEQYF TGCAGCGTTGAGGACGGGACCTACGAGCAGTACTTC
TRBJ1-5 . . TRBV6-5 CASRPTGTGNQPQHF TGTGCCAGCAGACCCACAGGGACGGGCAATCAGCCCCAGCATTTT
TRBJ2-3 . . TRBV30 CAWSRTGTSTDTQYF TGTGCCTGGAGTCGAACGGGAACTAGCACAGATACGCAGTATTTT
TRBJ2-2 . . TRBV6-1 CASSRIGDTGELFF TGTGCCAGCTCCCGAATAGGGGATACCGGGGAGCTGTTTTTT
TRBJ2-3 . . TRBV5-6 CASSSLTGTDTQYF TGTGCCAGCAGCTCACTTACAGGGACAGATACGCAGTATTTT
TRBJ1-5 . . TRBV6-6 CATQRGEGYSNQPQHF TGTGCCACGCAGAGAGGGGAGGGGTATAGCAATCAGCCCCAGCATTTT
TRBJ2-7 TRBD2 . TRBV5-6 CASSSTGGPDEQYF TGTGCCAGCAGCTCGACGGGAGGGCCCGACGAGCAGTACTTC
TRBJ1-2 TRBD1 . TRBV5-1 CASSHGTGGDGYTF TGCGCCAGCAGCCACGGGACAGGGGGTGATGGCTACACCTTC
TRBJ1-4 . . TRBV7-9 CASSAEGGSEKLFF TGTGCCAGCAGCGCCGAGGGAGGGAGTGAAAAACTGTTTTTT
TRBJ2-1 TRBD2 . TRBV28 CASSRLAGSYNEQFF TGTGCCAGCAGTAGACTAGCGGGCTCCTACAATGAGCAGTTCTTC
TRBJ1-3 TRBD1 . TRBV2 CASSKTGGENTIYF TGTGCCAGCAGCAAGACAGGGGGCGAAAACACCATATATTTT
TRBJ2-6 TRBD2 . TRBV27 CASSYRAGVTSGANVLTF TGTGCCAGCAGTTATCGGGCGGGAGTTACCTCTGGGGCCAACGTCCTGACTTTC
TRBJ1-5 . . TRBV7-8 CASSSGFQPQHF TGTGCCAGCAGCTCAGGGTTTCAGCCCCAGCATTTT
TRBJ1-5 . . TRBV18 CASSPPGGGAQPQHF TGTGCCAGCTCACCACCGGGGGGGGGCGCGCAGCCCCAGCATTTT
TRBJ2-3 TRBD2 . TRBV7-2 CASSWKGLAGVSDTQYF TGTGCCAGCAGCTGGAAGGGACTAGCGGGAGTCTCAGATACGCAGTATTTT
TRBJ2-5 . . TRBV18 CASRLTSGTQETQYF TGTGCCAGCCGTCTGACTAGTGGGACCCAAGAGACCCAGTACTTC
TRBJ1-1 . once TRBV18 CASSPTALNTEAFF TGTGCCAGCTCACCGACAGCTTTGAACACTGAAGCTTTCTTT
TRBJ1-4 . . TRBV25-1 CASSATGSNEKLFF TGTGCCAGCAGTGCCACAGGGTCTAATGAAAAACTGTTTTTT
TRBJ2-3 . . TRBV9 CASSVNTLYDTQYF TGTGCCAGCAGCGTAAACACCCTTTACGATACGCAGTATTTT
TRBJ1-4 . . TRBV6-5 CASSKLSTTNEKLFF TGTGCCAGCAGTAAACTGTCAACAACTAATGAAAAACTGTTTTTT
TRBJ1-1 TRBD1 . TRBV4-1 CASSQEPPGGPTEAFF TGCGCCAGCAGCCAAGAACCTCCAGGGGGCCCCACTGAAGCTTTCTTT
TRBJ2-3 . . TRBV5-4 CASSSPLSGDTQYF TGTGCCAGCAGCTCCCCGTTAAGCGGAGATACGCAGTATTTT
TRBJ1-2 TRBD1 . TRBV2 CASSAQGASRWGGYTF TGTGCCAGCAGTGCCCAGGGGGCCTCCCGATGGGGCGGCTACACCTTC
TRBJ1-2 . . TRBV27 CASSLSRRELGGYTF TGTGCCAGCAGTTTATCTAGGAGAGAGTTGGGTGGCTACACCTTC
TRBJ2-2 . few TRBV18 CASSLSLGGNTGELFF TGTGCCAGCTCGTTATCCCTTGGAGGTAACACCGGGGAGCTGTTTTTT
TRBJ2-3 . . TRBV5-1 CASSLDRPTDTQYF TGCGCCAGCAGCTTGGACAGGCCCACAGATACGCAGTATTTT
TRBJ1-5 . . TRBV5-6 CASSLGGLSNQPQHF TGTGCCAGCAGCTTGGGGGGGCTAAGCAATCAGCCCCAGCATTTT
TRBJ1-1 . . TRBV6-5 CAGGQNTEAFF TGTGCCGGGGGCCAGAACACTGAAGCTTTCTTT
TRBJ1-1 . . TRBV6-5 CASSTRGTEAFF TGTGCCAGCAGTACTCGAGGCACTGAAGCTTTCTTT
TRBJ2-5 . . TRBV5-4 CASSLRGRGTQYF TGTGCCAGCAGCTTGAGGGGGAGAGGGACCCAGTACTTC
TRBJ1-1 . . TRBV29-1 CSVENRLGTEAFF TGCAGCGTTGAGAACAGGTTGGGCACTGAAGCTTTCTTT
TRBJ2-2 TRBD2 few TRBV7-7 CASSFSGGATGELFF TGTGCTAGCAGCTTCAGCGGGGGGGCAACCGGGGAGCTGTTTTTT
TRBJ1-2 . . TRBV6-1 CATPGIGGYTF TGTGCCACCCCTGGAATCGGGGGCTACACCTTC
TRBJ1-1 TRBD1 . TRBV6-5 CASRREQGTEAFF TGTGCCAGCAGGAGAGAACAGGGGACTGAAGCTTTCTTT
TRBJ2-7 TRBD1 . TRBV10-3 CAISGDRGYEQYF TGTGCCATCAGTGGAGACAGGGGCTACGAGCAGTACTTC